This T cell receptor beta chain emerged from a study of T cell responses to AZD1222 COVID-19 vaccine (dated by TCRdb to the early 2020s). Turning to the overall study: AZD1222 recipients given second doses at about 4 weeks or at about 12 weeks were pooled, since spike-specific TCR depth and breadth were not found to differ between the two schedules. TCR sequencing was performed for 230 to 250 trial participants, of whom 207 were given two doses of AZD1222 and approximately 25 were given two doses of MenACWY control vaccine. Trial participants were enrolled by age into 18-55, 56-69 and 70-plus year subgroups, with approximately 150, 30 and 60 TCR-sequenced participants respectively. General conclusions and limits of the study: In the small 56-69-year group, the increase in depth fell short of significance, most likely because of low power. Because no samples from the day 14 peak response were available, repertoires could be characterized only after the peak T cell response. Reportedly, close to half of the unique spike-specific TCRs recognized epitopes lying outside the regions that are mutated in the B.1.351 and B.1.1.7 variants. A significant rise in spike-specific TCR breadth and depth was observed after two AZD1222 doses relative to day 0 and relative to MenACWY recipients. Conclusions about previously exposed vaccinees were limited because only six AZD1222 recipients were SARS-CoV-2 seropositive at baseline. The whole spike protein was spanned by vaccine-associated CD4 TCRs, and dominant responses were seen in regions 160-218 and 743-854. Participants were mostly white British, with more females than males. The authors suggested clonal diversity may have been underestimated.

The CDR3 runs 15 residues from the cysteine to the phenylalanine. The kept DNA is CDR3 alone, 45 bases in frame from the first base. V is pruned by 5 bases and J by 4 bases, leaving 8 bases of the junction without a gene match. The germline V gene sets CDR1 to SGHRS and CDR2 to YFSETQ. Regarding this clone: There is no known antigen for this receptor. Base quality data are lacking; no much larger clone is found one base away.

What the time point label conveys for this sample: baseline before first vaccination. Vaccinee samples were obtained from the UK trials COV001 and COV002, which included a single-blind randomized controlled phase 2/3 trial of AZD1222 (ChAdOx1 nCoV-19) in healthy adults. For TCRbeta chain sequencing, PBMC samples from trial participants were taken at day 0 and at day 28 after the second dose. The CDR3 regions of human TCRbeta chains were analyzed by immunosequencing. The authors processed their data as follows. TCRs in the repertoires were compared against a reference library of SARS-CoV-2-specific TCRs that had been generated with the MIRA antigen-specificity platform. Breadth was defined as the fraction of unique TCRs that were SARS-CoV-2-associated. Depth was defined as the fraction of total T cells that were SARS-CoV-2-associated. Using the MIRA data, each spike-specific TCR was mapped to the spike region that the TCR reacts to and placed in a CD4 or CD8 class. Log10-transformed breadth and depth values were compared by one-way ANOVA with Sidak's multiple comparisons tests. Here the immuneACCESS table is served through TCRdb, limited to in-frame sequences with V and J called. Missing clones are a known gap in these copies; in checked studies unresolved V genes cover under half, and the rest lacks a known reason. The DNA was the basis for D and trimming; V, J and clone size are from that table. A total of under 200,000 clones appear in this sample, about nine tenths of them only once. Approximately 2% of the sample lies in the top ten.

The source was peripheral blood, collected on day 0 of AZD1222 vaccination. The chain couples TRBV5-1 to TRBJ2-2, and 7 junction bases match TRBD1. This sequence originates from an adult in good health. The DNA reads TGCGCCAGCAGGTCCTTGACAGGGAGCACCGGGGAGCTGTTTTTT. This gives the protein CASRSLTGSTGELFF.